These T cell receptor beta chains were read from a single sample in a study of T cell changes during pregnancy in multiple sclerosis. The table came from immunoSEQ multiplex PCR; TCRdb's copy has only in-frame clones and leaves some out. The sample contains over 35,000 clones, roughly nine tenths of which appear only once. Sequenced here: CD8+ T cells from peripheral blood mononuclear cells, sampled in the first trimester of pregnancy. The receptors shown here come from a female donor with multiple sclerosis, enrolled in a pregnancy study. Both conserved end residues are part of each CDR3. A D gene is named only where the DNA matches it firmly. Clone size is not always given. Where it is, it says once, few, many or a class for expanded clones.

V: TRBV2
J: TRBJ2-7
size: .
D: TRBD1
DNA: TGTGCCAGCAGTGAGGCCGGGACAGGGATCTACGAGCAGTACTTC
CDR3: CASSEAGTGIYEQYF

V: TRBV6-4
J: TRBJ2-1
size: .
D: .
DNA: TGTGCCAGCAGTGCTACAACAGGGTACAATGAGCAGTTCTTC
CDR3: CASSATTGYNEQFF

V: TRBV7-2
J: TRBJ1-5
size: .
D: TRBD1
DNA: TGTGCCAGCAGCTCCGACCGGGACAGGGGGCAGCCCCAGCATTTT
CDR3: CASSSDRDRGQPQHF

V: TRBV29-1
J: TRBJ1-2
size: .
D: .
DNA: TGCAGCGTTGAACCGTCCAGGGGATTAAATAACTATGGCTACACCTTC
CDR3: CSVEPSRGLNNYGYTF

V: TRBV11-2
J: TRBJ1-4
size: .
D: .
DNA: TGTGCCAGCAGCTTAGATTTCGGCAGGGTGGGTGAAAAACTGTTTTTT
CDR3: CASSLDFGRVGEKLFF

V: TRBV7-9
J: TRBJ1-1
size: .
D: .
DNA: TGTGCCAGCAGCTTAGCCGGCGAAACAGGGCTAAACACTGAAGCTTTCTTT
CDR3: CASSLAGETGLNTEAFF

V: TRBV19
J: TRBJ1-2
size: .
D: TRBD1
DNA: TGTGCCAGTAGTATGGACCGGGACAGGAGGCACTATGGCTACACCTTC
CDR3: CASSMDRDRRHYGYTF

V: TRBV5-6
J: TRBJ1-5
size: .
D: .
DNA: TGTGCCAGCAGCTTTCAGGGTAGCAATCAGCCCCAGCATTTT
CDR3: CASSFQGSNQPQHF

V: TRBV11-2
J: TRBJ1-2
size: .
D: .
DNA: TGTGCCAGCAGCCCCCTCGGGGGGCCAGGGGGCTACACCTTC
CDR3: CASSPLGGPGGYTF

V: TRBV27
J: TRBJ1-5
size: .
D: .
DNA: TGTGCCAGCAGCCGGGGGGGGATGCCCCAGCATTTT
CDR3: CASSRGGMPQHF

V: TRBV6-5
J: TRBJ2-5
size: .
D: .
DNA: TGTGCCAGCACCGACTCAGATCAATGGGAGACCCAGTACTTC
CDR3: CASTDSDQWETQYF

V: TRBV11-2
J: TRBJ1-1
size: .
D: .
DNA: TGTGCCAGCAGCGGAGACAGACTTGAAGCTTTCTTT
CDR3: CASSGDRLEAFF

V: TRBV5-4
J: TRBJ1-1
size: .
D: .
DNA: TGTGCCAGCAGCCCGAGTAACACTGAAGCTTTCTTT
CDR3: CASSPSNTEAFF

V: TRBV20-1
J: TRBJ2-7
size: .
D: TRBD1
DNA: TGCAGGTCCGGGACAGGGAACGAGCAGTACTTC
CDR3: CRSGTGNEQYF

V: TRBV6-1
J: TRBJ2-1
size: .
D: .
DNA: TGTGCCAGCAGTGAGGGACACACGAGCTCCTACAATGAGCAGTTCTTC
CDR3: CASSEGHTSSYNEQFF

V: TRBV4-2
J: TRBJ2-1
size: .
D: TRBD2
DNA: TGTGCCAGCAGCCAAGATGAGGCGGGGGGTTACAATGAGCAGTTCTTC
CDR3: CASSQDEAGGYNEQFF

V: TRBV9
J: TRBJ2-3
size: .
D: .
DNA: TGTGCCAGCAGCGTAGGGGGACTTAGCACAGATACGCAGTATTTT
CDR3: CASSVGGLSTDTQYF

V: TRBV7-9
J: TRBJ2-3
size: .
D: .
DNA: TGTGCCAGCAGCTTCTTAGAGGGGGTTGCAGATACGCAGTATTTT
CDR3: CASSFLEGVADTQYF

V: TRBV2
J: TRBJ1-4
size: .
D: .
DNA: TGTGCCAGCAGTGGGGCTGGACTGTTTTTT
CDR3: CASSGAGLFF

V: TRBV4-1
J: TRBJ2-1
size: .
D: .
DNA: TGCGCCAGCAGCCAAGAATGGACAGATTACAATGAGCAGTTCTTC
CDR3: CASSQEWTDYNEQFF

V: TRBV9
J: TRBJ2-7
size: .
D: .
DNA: TGTGCCAGCAGCGTAGCAGACACTCCGGCCTACGAGCAGTACTTC
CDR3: CASSVADTPAYEQYF

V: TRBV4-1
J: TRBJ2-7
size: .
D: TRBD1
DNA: TGCGCCAGCAGCCAAGATCGGGGACAGGCCTACGAGCAGTACTTC
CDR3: CASSQDRGQAYEQYF

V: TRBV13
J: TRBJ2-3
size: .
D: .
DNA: TGTGCCAGCAGCTTACGGGCTAGCCATAGCACAGATACGCAGTATTTT
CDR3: CASSLRASHSTDTQYF

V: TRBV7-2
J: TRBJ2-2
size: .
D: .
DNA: TGTGCCAGCAGCTCCGGACAGAACACCGGGGAGCTGTTTTTT
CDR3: CASSSGQNTGELFF

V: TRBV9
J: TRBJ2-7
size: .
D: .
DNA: TGTGCCAGCAGCGTAGTCGGGGGGCCGGACGAGCAGTACTTC
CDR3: CASSVVGGPDEQYF

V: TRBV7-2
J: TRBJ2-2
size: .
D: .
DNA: TGTGCCAGCAGCCCTTCAGGTGGACAGCTCACCGGGGAGCTGTTTTTT
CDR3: CASSPSGGQLTGELFF

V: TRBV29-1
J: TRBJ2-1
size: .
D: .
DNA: TGCAGCTCACCAGAGGACAGTGAAAGAAATGAGCAGTTCTTC
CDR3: CSSPEDSERNEQFF

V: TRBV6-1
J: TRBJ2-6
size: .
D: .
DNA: TGTGCCAGTGGGGGCCATGGGGCCAACGTCCTGACTTTC
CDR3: CASGGHGANVLTF

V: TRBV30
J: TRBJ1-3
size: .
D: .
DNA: TGTGCCTGTACAGGTCTTGATTTCTCTGGAAACACCATATATTTT
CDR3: CACTGLDFSGNTIYF

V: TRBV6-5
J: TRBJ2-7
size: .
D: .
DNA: TGTGCCAGCAGTTACTCCGTCCTTTACGAGCAGTACTTC
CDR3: CASSYSVLYEQYF

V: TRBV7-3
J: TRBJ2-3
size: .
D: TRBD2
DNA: TGTGCCAGCAGCCCTTTAGCGGGTTTCACAGATACGCAGTATTTT
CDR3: CASSPLAGFTDTQYF

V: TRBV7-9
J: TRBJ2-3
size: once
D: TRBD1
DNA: TGTGCCAGCAGCGACACGGGACAGGGCACAGATACGCAGTATTTT
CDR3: CASSDTGQGTDTQYF

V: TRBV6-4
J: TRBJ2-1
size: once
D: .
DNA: TGTGCCAGCAGTTGGCAGGGGGGAACGGATGAGCAGTTCTTC
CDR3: CASSWQGGTDEQFF

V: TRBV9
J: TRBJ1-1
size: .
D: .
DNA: TGTGCCAGCAGCGTAGGACCCCTTGGGGCCACTGAAGCTTTCTTT
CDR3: CASSVGPLGATEAFF

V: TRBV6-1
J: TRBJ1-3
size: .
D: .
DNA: TGTGCCAGCAGTGAAGGAGGGAGTAGGAACACCATATATTTT
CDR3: CASSEGGSRNTIYF

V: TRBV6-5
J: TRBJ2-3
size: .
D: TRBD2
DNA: TGTGCCAGCAGCAGGCAGCGGGGGGGAGGAGATACGCAGTATTTT
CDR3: CASSRQRGGGDTQYF

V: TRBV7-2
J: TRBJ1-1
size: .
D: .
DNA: TGTGCCAGCAGCTTAGCGACCCAGGGGAACACTGAAGCTTTCTTT
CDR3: CASSLATQGNTEAFF

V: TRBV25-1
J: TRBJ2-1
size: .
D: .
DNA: TGTGCCAGCAGTGTCAGCGAGAGCTCCTACAATGAGCAGTTCTTC
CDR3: CASSVSESSYNEQFF

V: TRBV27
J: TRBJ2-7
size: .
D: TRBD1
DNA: TGTGCCAGCAGTCCTGGACAGGTGGGCCCCTACGAGCAGTACTTC
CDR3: CASSPGQVGPYEQYF

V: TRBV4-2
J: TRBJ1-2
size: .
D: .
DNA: TGTGCCAGCAGCCAAGAAGGTCAGGGGATATATGGCTACACCTTC
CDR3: CASSQEGQGIYGYTF

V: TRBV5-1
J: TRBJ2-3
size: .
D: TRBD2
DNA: TGCGCCAGCAGCTGGGGGGACTACACAGATACGCAGTATTTT
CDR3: CASSWGDYTDTQYF

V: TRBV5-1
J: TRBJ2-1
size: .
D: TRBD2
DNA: TGCGCCAGCAGCTTGGAGGCTAGCGGGGGCTATGAGCAGTTCTTC
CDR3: CASSLEASGGYEQFF

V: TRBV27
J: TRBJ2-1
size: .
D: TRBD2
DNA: TGTGCCAGCAGTTCCGAGCGGGGGGGTTTGAATGAGCAGTTCTTC
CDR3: CASSSERGGLNEQFF

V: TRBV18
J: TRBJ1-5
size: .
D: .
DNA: TGTGCCAGCTCACCAGGCCCCGCGGGCCCCTGGCGCAATCAGCCCCAGCATTTT
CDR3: CASSPGPAGPWRNQPQHF

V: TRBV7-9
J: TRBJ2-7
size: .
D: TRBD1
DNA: TGTGCCAGCAGCTTGGGACAGACGGGAGAGCAGTACTTC
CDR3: CASSLGQTGEQYF

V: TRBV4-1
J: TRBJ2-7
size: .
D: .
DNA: TGCGCCAGCAGCCAAGATTGGGCCTCCTACGAGCAGTACTTC
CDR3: CASSQDWASYEQYF

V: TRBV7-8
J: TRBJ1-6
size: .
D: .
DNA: TGTGCCAGCAGCTACTATCGGGGGGCATTCGAGTCACCCCTCCACTTT
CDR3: CASSYYRGAFESPLHF

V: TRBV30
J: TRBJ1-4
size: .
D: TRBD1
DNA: TGTGCCTGGAGCCGGGGACAGTCTGCAACTAATGAAAAACTGTTTTTT
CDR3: CAWSRGQSATNEKLFF

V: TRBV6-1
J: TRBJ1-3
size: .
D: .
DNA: TGTGCCAGCAGTGAGACAGGCTCTGGAAACACCATATATTTT
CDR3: CASSETGSGNTIYF

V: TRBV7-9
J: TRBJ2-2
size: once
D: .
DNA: TGTGCCTTAGAAGGGGCCTCTGCGGGGACCGGGGAGCTGTTTTTT
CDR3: CALEGASAGTGELFF

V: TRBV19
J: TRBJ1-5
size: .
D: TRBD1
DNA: TGTGCCAGTAGTATGGGACAGCCCAATCAGCCCCAGCATTTT
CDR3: CASSMGQPNQPQHF

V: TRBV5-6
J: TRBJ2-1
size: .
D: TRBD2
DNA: TGTGCCAGCCGGCGGGAGGGAGGCGGGGGCCCCAATGAGCAGTTCTTC
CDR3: CASRREGGGGPNEQFF

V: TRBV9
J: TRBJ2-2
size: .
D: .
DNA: TGTGCCAGCAGCCTTCTAGGGGAGCTGTTTTTT
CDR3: CASSLLGELFF

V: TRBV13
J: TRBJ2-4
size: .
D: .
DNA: TGTGCCAGCGAGGCGGGGTCCGAAAACATTCAGTACTTC
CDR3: CASEAGSENIQYF

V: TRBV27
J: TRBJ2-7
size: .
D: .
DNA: TGTGCCAGCAGTTCCAGGGGAAGTCACCCCTCCTACGAGCAGTACTTC
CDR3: CASSSRGSHPSYEQYF

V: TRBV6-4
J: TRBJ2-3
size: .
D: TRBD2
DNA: TGTGCCAGCAGTGACTCGAACGGGGGGGACACAGATACGCAGTATTTT
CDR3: CASSDSNGGDTDTQYF

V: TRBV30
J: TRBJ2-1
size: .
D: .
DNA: TGTGCCTGGAGTGTACCTATGTTTCCTAGGAATGAGCAGTTCTTC
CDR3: CAWSVPMFPRNEQFF